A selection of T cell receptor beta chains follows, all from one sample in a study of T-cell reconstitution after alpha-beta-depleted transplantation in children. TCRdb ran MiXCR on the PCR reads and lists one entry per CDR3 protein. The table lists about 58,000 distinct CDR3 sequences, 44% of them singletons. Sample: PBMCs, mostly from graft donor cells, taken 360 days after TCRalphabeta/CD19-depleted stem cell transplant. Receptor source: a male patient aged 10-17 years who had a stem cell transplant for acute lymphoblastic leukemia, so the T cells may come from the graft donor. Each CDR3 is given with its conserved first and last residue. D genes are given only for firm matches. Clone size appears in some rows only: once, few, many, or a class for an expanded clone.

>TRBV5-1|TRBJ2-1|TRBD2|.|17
CASSLNGAGALYNEQFF
TGCGCCAGCAGCTTGAATGGGGCGGGAGCCCTTTACAATGAGCAGTTCTTC
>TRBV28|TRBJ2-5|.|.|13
CASSFGGRETQYF
TGTGCCAGCAGTTTTGGGGGAAGGGAGACCCAGTACTTC
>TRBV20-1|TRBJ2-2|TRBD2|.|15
CSARPSGRYTGELFF
TGCAGTGCTAGACCTAGCGGGAGGTACACCGGGGAGCTGTTTTTT
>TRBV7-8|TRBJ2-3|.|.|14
CASSKRVVADTQYF
TGTGCCAGCAGCAAGAGGGTAGTCGCAGATACGCAGTATTTT
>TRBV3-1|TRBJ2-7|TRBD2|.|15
CASSKGTSGSSEQYF
TGTGCCAGCAGCAAAGGGACTAGCGGGAGTAGCGAGCAGTACTTC
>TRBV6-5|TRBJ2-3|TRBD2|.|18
CASSYSKASGGAGDTQYF
TGTGCCAGCAGTTACTCGAAGGCTAGCGGGGGGGCGGGGGATACGCAGTATTTT
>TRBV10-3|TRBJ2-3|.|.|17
CAISESGPDRLTDTQYF
TGTGCCATCAGTGAGTCGGGTCCTGACAGGCTCACAGATACGCAGTATTTT
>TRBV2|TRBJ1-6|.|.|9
CASGPTLHF
TGTGCCAGCGGCCCGACCCTCCACTTT
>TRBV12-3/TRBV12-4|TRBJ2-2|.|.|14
CASRGSSPTGELFF
TGTGCCAGCAGAGGATCGAGCCCGACCGGGGAGCTGTTTTTT
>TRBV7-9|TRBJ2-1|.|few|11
CASSSGGLQFF
TGTGCCAGCAGCTCCGGGGGGCTCCAGTTCTTC
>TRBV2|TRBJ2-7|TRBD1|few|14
CASNLGDSRYEQYF
TGTGCCAGCAACCTAGGGGACAGTAGATACGAGCAGTACTTC
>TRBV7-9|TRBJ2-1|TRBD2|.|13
CASSTPAGGGQFF
TGTGCCAGCAGCACCCCGGCGGGAGGAGGGCAGTTCTTC
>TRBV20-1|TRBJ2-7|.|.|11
CSPGAAYEQYF
TGCAGTCCGGGGGCGGCCTACGAGCAGTACTTC
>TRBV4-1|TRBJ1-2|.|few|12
CASSQDNYGYTF
TGCGCCAGCAGCCAAGATAACTATGGCTACACCTTC
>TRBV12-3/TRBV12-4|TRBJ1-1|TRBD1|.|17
CASSGWGGTGRNTEAFF
TGTGCCAGTTCGGGCTGGGGGGGGACAGGGAGGAACACTGAAGCTTTCTTT
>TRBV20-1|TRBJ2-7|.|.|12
CSARDNRYEQYF
TGCAGTGCTAGAGATAACAGATACGAGCAGTACTTC
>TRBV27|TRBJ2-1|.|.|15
CASSLLGTDYNEQFF
TGTGCCAGCAGTTTATTGGGGACGGATTACAATGAGCAGTTCTTC
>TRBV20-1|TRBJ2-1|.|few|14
CSAHARDIYNEQFF
TGCAGTGCCCATGCGCGGGACATCTACAATGAGCAGTTCTTC
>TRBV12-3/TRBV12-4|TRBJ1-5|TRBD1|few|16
CASSLAPTGGARPQHF
TGTGCCAGCAGTTTAGCCCCGACAGGGGGCGCGAGGCCCCAGCATTTT
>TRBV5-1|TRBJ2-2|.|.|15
CASSPSGPYTGELFF
TGCGCCAGCAGCCCCAGCGGGCCCTACACCGGGGAGCTGTTTTTT
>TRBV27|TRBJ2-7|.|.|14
CASSAGVSPTEQYF
TGTGCCAGCAGTGCAGGGGTTTCTCCCACCGAGCAGTACTTC
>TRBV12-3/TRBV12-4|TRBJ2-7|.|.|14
CASSFLRTAHEQYF
TGTGCCAGCAGCTTTCTTCGGACAGCCCACGAGCAGTACTTC
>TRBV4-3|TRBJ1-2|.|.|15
CASSQDFGLNYGYTF
TGCGCCAGCAGCCAAGATTTCGGACTGAACTATGGCTACACCTTC
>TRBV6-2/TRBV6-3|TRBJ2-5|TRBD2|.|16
CASSYSTTSPGETQYF
TGTGCCAGCAGTTACTCGACGACTAGCCCCGGGGAGACCCAGTACTTC
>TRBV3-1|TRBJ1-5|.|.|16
CASSHEGGIGNQPQHF
TGTGCCAGCAGCCACGAAGGGGGAATCGGCAATCAGCCCCAGCATTTT
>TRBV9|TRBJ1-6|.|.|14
CASSVGQYNSPLHF
TGTGCCAGCAGCGTCGGACAGTATAATTCACCCCTCCACTTT
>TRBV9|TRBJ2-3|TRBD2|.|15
CASSVGGGPTDTQYF
TGTGCCAGCAGCGTAGGGGGGGGTCCGACAGATACGCAGTATTTT
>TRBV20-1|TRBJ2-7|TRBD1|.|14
CSAQGQVNSYEQYF
TGCAGTGCTCAGGGACAGGTAAACTCCTACGAGCAGTACTTC
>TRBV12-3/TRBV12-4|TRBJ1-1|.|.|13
CASSFGTNTEAFF
TGTGCCAGCAGTTTCGGGACAAACACTGAAGCTTTCTTT
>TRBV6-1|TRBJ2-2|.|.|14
CASRDVGITGELFF
TGTGCCAGCAGGGATGTGGGGATCACCGGGGAGCTGTTTTTT
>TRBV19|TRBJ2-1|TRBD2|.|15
CATTSGTSDEDEQFF
TGTGCCACCACATCAGGGACTAGCGATGAGGATGAGCAGTTCTTC
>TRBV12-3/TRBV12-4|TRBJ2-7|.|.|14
CASSFQGPTYEQYF
TGTGCCAGCAGTTTCCAAGGCCCAACCTACGAGCAGTACTTC
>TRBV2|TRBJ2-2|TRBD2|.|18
CASTDLEESGIITGELFF
TGTGCCAGCACCGACCTGGAGGAAAGCGGGATCATCACCGGGGAGCTGTTTTTT
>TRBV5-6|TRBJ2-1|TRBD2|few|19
CASSLAYSGVTSSYNEQFF
TGTGCCAGCAGCTTGGCCTATAGCGGGGTTACAAGCTCCTACAATGAGCAGTTCTTC
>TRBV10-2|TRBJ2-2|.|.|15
CASTVLSGNTGELFF
TGCGCCAGCACAGTTTTATCTGGGAACACCGGGGAGCTGTTTTTT
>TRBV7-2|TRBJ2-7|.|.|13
CASSSRAPYEQYF
TGTGCCAGCAGCTCCCGGGCCCCCTACGAGCAGTACTTC
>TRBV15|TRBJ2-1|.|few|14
CATSRDAAHNEQFF
TGTGCCACCAGCAGAGATGCGGCTCACAATGAGCAGTTCTTC
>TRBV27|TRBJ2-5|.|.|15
CASSQTTDLTGTQYF
TGTGCCAGCAGTCAAACGACGGACCTTACGGGGACCCAGTACTTC
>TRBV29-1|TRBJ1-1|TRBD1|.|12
CSVFLQGTEAFF
TGCAGCGTTTTCTTACAGGGGACTGAAGCTTTCTTT
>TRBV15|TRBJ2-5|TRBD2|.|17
CATSRVGTSGKQETQYF
TGTGCCACCAGCAGAGTTGGGACTAGCGGCAAACAAGAGACCCAGTACTTC
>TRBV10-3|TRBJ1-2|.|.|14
CAISGRTDIYGYTF
TGTGCCATCAGTGGGAGGACGGACATCTATGGCTACACCTTC
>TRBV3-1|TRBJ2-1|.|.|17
CASSQDLRRNSYNEQFF
TGTGCCAGCAGCCAAGATCTCCGCAGAAACTCCTACAATGAGCAGTTCTTC
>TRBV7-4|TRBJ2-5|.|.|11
CAAGQEETQYF
TGTGCTGCCGGCCAGGAAGAGACCCAGTACTTC
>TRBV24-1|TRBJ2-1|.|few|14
CATSDSIPDSPPFF
TGTGCCACCAGTGATTCGATCCCCGACAGCCCTCCGTTCTTC
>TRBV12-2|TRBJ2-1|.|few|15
CASRLGRDNPHEQFF
TGTGCAAGTCGCTTAGGCCGGGACAACCCACATGAGCAGTTCTTC
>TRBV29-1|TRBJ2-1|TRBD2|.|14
CSVEVQREVGEQFF
TGCAGCGTTGAAGTCCAGCGGGAGGTGGGTGAGCAGTTCTTC
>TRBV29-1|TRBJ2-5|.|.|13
CSVESGRQETQYF
TGCAGCGTTGAATCGGGGCGGCAAGAGACCCAGTACTTC
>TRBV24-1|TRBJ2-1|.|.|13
CATSDPLLPEQFF
TGTGCCACCAGTGATCCGCTGCTACCGGAGCAGTTCTTC
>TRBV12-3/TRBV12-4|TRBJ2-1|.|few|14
CASSPIRQGNEQFF
TGTGCCAGCAGTCCGATTAGGCAGGGCAATGAGCAGTTCTTC
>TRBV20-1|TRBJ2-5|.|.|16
CSARDVGGGYQETQYF
TGCAGTGCTAGAGATGTGGGGGGCGGGTACCAAGAGACCCAGTACTTC
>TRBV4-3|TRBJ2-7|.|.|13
CASSQRGGYEQYF
TGCGCCAGCAGCCAACGAGGGGGGTACGAGCAGTACTTC
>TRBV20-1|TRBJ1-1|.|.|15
CSARGLQGVETEAFF
TGCAGTGCTAGAGGGCTCCAGGGTGTTGAAACTGAAGCTTTCTTT
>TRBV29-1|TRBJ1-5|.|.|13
CSVGAYSNQPQHF
TGCAGCGTTGGAGCTTATAGCAATCAGCCCCAGCATTTT
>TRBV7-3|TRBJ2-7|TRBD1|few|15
CASSLTRARGNEQYF
TGTGCCAGCAGCTTAACAAGGGCCAGGGGGAACGAGCAGTACTTC